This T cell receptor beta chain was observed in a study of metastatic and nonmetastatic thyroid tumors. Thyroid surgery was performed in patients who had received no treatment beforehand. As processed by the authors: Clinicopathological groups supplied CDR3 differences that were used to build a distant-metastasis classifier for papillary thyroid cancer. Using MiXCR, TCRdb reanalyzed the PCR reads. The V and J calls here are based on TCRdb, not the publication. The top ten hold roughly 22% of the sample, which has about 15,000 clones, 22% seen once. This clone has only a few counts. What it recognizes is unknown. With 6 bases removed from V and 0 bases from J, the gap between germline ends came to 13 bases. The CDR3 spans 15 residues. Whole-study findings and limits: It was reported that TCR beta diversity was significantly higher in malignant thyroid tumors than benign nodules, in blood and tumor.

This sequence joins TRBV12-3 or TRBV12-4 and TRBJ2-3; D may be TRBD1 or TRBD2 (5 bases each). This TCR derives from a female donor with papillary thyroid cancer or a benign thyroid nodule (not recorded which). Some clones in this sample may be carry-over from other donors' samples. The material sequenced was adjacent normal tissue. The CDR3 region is CASSLGVSSTDTQYF. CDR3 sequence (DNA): TGTGCCAGCAGCCTGGGGGTCTCTAGCACAGATACGCAGTATTTT.